A selection of T cell receptor beta chains follows, all from one sample in a study of OX40 agonist ivuxolimab in advanced cancers. Profiling relied on immunoSEQ multiplex PCR, and the TCRdb table lists in-frame clones only, not all of them. The sample records 60,000 to 75,000 clones, approximately 80% being singletons. The material was CD4+ or CD8+ T cells sorted from blood, obtained in a trial of the OX40 agonist ivuxolimab. Receptors originate from an adult with an advanced solid tumor such as melanoma, head and neck, liver or kidney cancer. Both conserved end residues are part of each CDR3. Fields, in order: CDR3 DNA, CDR3 protein, J gene, D gene, clone size, V gene. The D gene is left open where the match is weak. A row's size may be missing; if present it is once, few, many or a size class.

CDR3nt: TGTGCCAGCAGCCGATCTTTGCGGGGGCCAGGCTACACCTTC
CDR3aa: CASSRSLRGPGYTF
j_gene: TRBJ1-2
d_gene: NA
abundance: NA
v_gene: TRBV28

CDR3nt: TGTGCCAGCAGCCCTCCTAGCGGGGAAGGGGAGACCCAGTACTTC
CDR3aa: CASSPPSGEGETQYF
j_gene: TRBJ2-5
d_gene: TRBD2
abundance: NA
v_gene: TRBV5-8

CDR3nt: TGTGCCACCAGCTCGGAACTTCTACAGCCCCAGCATTTT
CDR3aa: CATSSELLQPQHF
j_gene: TRBJ1-5
d_gene: NA
abundance: NA
v_gene: TRBV15

CDR3nt: TGCGCCAGCGGACAGGGGACGGTCACTGAAGCTTTCTTT
CDR3aa: CASGQGTVTEAFF
j_gene: TRBJ1-1
d_gene: TRBD1
abundance: NA
v_gene: TRBV10-2

CDR3nt: TGCGCCAGCAGCTTGGGTTGGTCTGGGGCCAACGTCCTGACTTTC
CDR3aa: CASSLGWSGANVLTF
j_gene: TRBJ2-6
d_gene: NA
abundance: NA
v_gene: TRBV5-1

CDR3nt: TGTGCCAGCAGCCCCGGGCCTCGGGAGACTAATGAAAAACTGTTTTTT
CDR3aa: CASSPGPRETNEKLFF
j_gene: TRBJ1-4
d_gene: NA
abundance: NA
v_gene: TRBV7-7

CDR3nt: TGTGCCAGCATCAGACTCGAGGGCAATAAGGAGCAGTACTTC
CDR3aa: CASIRLEGNKEQYF
j_gene: TRBJ2-7
d_gene: NA
abundance: NA
v_gene: TRBV6-5

CDR3nt: TGTGCTAGTGGTTCGGGACAGGAGAATGAAAAACTGTTTTTT
CDR3aa: CASGSGQENEKLFF
j_gene: TRBJ1-4
d_gene: TRBD1
abundance: NA
v_gene: TRBV12-5

CDR3nt: TGTGCCAGCAGCTTTGACAGGGCGGTTCACGGCTACACCTTC
CDR3aa: CASSFDRAVHGYTF
j_gene: TRBJ1-2
d_gene: TRBD1
abundance: NA
v_gene: TRBV5-4

CDR3nt: TGTGCCAGCAGCTTTCGGGGGACTAGCGGAAATGAGCAGTTCTTC
CDR3aa: CASSFRGTSGNEQFF
j_gene: TRBJ2-1
d_gene: TRBD2
abundance: NA
v_gene: TRBV7-2

CDR3nt: TGTGCCAGCAGCTTGCGGACAGGGGGTGCCTACGAGCAGTACTTC
CDR3aa: CASSLRTGGAYEQYF
j_gene: TRBJ2-7
d_gene: TRBD1
abundance: NA
v_gene: TRBV7-6

CDR3nt: TGTGCCAGCAGTGGGGGGACTAGAATCAACGGGGAGACCCAGTACTTC
CDR3aa: CASSGGTRINGETQYF
j_gene: TRBJ2-5
d_gene: TRBD2
abundance: NA
v_gene: TRBV6-1

CDR3nt: TGTGCCAGTAGTAAGTGGGGGCGAGCGGACTATGGCTACACCTTC
CDR3aa: CASSKWGRADYGYTF
j_gene: TRBJ1-2
d_gene: NA
abundance: NA
v_gene: TRBV19

CDR3nt: TGTGCCGTGTCTGGGACTCCCAGCTCCTACGAGCAGTACTTC
CDR3aa: CAVSGTPSSYEQYF
j_gene: TRBJ2-7
d_gene: NA
abundance: NA
v_gene: TRBV5-4

CDR3nt: TGCGCCAGCAGCTTGAGTGGACAGGGGGCACATGGCTACACCTTC
CDR3aa: CASSLSGQGAHGYTF
j_gene: TRBJ1-2
d_gene: TRBD1
abundance: once
v_gene: TRBV5-1

CDR3nt: TGTGCCAGTAGTCGAGGACAGGACCTCCAAGAGACCCAGTACTTC
CDR3aa: CASSRGQDLQETQYF
j_gene: TRBJ2-5
d_gene: TRBD1
abundance: NA
v_gene: TRBV19

CDR3nt: TGTGCCAGCAGCTCCTCCGGTGCGGCTAATGAAAAACTGTTTTTT
CDR3aa: CASSSSGAANEKLFF
j_gene: TRBJ1-4
d_gene: NA
abundance: few
v_gene: TRBV28

CDR3nt: TGTGCCAGCTCACGACGAACGACAATTCGGACGGAGTCCTACGAGCAGTACTTC
CDR3aa: CASSRRTTIRTESYEQYF
j_gene: TRBJ2-7
d_gene: NA
abundance: once
v_gene: TRBV18

CDR3nt: TGTGCCAGCAGCCGGCGGAGAAGCAAGACCCAGTACTTC
CDR3aa: CASSRRRSKTQYF
j_gene: TRBJ2-5
d_gene: NA
abundance: NA
v_gene: TRBV6-4

CDR3nt: TGTGCCTGGAGTCCTCGGCAGGGGGACAAGCAGTACTTC
CDR3aa: CAWSPRQGDKQYF
j_gene: TRBJ2-7
d_gene: TRBD1
abundance: NA
v_gene: TRBV30

CDR3nt: TGTGCCAGCAGCTTTCAGGGACACGAAACCTACGAGCAGTACTTC
CDR3aa: CASSFQGHETYEQYF
j_gene: TRBJ2-7
d_gene: NA
abundance: once
v_gene: TRBV7-9

CDR3nt: TGTGCCAGCAGCTTGGTCGTGGTGAGCTCTGGAAACACCATATATTTT
CDR3aa: CASSLVVVSSGNTIYF
j_gene: TRBJ1-3
d_gene: NA
abundance: NA
v_gene: TRBV5-5

CDR3nt: TGTGCCAGCAGGGACAGTTCCTACGAGCAGTACTTC
CDR3aa: CASRDSSYEQYF
j_gene: TRBJ2-7
d_gene: NA
abundance: NA
v_gene: TRBV2

CDR3nt: TGTGCCAGCAACCTAAGGGGGGTCGGGTCTGGGGCCAACGTCCTGACTTTC
CDR3aa: CASNLRGVGSGANVLTF
j_gene: TRBJ2-6
d_gene: NA
abundance: once
v_gene: TRBV7-2